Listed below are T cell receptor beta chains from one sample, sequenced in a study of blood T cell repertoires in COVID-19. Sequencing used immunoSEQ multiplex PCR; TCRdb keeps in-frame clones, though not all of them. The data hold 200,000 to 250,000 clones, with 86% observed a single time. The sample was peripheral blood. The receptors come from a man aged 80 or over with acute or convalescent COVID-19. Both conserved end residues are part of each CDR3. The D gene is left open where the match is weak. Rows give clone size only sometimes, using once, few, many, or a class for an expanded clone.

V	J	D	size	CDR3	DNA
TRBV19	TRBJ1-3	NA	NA	CASSPTSGTTGNTIYF	TGTGCCAGTAGTCCAACCTCCGGGACAACTGGAAACACCATATATTTT
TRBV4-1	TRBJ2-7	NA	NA	CASSLTLTGSEQYF	TGCGCCAGCAGCCTTACGCTAACAGGGTCCGAGCAGTACTTC
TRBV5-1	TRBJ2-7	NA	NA	CASSSAREQYF	TGCGCCAGCAGCTCTGCCAGGGAGCAGTACTTC
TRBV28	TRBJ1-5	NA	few	CASSPSDRNSNQPQHF	TGTGCCAGCAGCCCCTCGGACAGAAATAGCAATCAGCCCCAGCATTTT
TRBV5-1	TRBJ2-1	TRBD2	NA	CASSVRLAGSDEQFF	TGCGCCAGCAGCGTTCGGCTAGCGGGATCGGATGAGCAGTTCTTC
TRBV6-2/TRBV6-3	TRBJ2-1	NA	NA	CASSTRRPNNEQFF	TGTGCCAGCAGTACTAGACGTCCGAACAATGAGCAGTTCTTC
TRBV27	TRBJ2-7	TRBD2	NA	CASSLIASGSYEQYF	TGTGCCAGCAGTTTAATAGCTAGCGGCTCCTACGAGCAGTACTTC
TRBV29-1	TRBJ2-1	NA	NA	CSVAGLISNEQFF	TGCAGCGTAGCAGGCCTGATTTCAAATGAGCAGTTCTTC
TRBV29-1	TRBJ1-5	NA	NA	CSVADPGEPQHF	TGCAGCGTTGCGGACCCAGGGGAGCCCCAGCATTTT
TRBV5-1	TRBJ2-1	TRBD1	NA	CASSLEGTGVNEQFF	TGCGCCAGCAGCCTGGAGGGGACAGGGGTCAATGAGCAGTTCTTC
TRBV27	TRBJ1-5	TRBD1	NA	CANSNQLRDRHLMGNQPQHF	TGTGCCAATTCGAATCAACTCCGGGACAGGCACCTTATGGGCAATCAGCCCCAGCATTTT
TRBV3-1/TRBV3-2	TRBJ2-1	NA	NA	CASSRDGVEGEQFF	TGTGCCAGCAGCCGGGATGGGGTTGAGGGTGAGCAGTTCTTC
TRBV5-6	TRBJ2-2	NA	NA	CASSSHRGTAMNTGELFF	TGTGCCAGCAGCTCCCATAGGGGTACAGCCATGAACACCGGGGAGCTGTTTTTT
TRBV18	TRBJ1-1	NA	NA	CASSPRLGDASEAFF	TGTGCCAGCTCACCACGACTCGGGGATGCCTCTGAAGCTTTCTTT
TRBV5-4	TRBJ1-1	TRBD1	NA	CASSVPGGPDAEAFF	TGTGCCAGCAGCGTTCCAGGGGGCCCGGACGCTGAAGCTTTCTTT
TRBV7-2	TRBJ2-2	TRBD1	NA	CASSLTGDRQGNTGELFF	TGTGCCAGCAGCTTAACTGGGGACAGGCAAGGAAACACCGGGGAGCTGTTTTTT
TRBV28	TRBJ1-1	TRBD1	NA	CASTPGGAGNTEAFF	TGTGCCAGCACCCCAGGGGGAGCCGGAAACACTGAAGCTTTCTTT
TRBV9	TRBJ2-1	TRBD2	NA	CASSPQGLAGYNEQFF	TGTGCCAGCAGCCCTCAAGGACTAGCGGGCTACAATGAGCAGTTCTTC
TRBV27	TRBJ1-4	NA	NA	CASSFIPSKGGFMEKLFF	TGTGCCAGCAGTTTTATTCCTAGCAAGGGTGGGTTTATGGAAAAACTGTTTTTT
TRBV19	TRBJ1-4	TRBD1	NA	CASSGTARFEKLFF	TGTGCCAGTAGTGGGACAGCGCGTTTCGAAAAACTGTTTTTT
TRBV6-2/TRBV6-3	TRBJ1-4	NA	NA	CASSPNLGAGLNEKLFF	TGTGCCAGCAGCCCTAATCTGGGCGCGGGACTTAATGAAAAACTGTTTTTT
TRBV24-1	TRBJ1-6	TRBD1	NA	CATSDLEGAANSPLHF	TGTGCCACCAGTGATTTGGAGGGGGCCGCAAATTCACCCCTCCACTTT